The 22 T cell receptor beta chains in this list originate from one sample, sequenced in a study of T cell changes during pregnancy in multiple sclerosis. Data came from immunoSEQ multiplex PCR; TCRdb stores just in-frame clones and leaves some out. The table includes 60,000 to 85,000 clones, approximately 94% detected once. This material consisted of peripheral blood, taken in the third trimester of pregnancy. The receptors shown here come from a female donor with multiple sclerosis, enrolled in a pregnancy study.

This chain joins TRBV15 and TRBJ1-1; D unclear. Deletions cut 0 bases from V and 0 bases from J, with 11 bases between. This CDR3 is 16 amino acids long. CDR1 is LNHNV and CDR2 is YYDKDF in the germline V gene (reference sequence). The CDR3 DNA follows: TGTGCCACCAGCAGAGATCTCAGGCTGTTGAACACTGAAGCTTTCTTT. It translates to CATSRDLRLLNTEAFF.

V usage is TRBV2 and J usage is TRBJ2-5; TRBD1 matches at 8 bases. Germline V gene lookup returns CDR1 SNHLY and CDR2 FYNNEI. The CDR3 is 15 amino acids. Trimming cost V 7 bases and J 5 bases; bases outside gene matches: 12. CDR3 in amino acids: CASTAGQVGRETQYF. In nucleotides, the CDR3 is TGTGCCAGCACTGCGGGACAGGTGGGGAGGGAGACCCAGTACTTC.

This sequence joins TRBV4-2 and TRBJ1-5; possibly TRBD1 for D (5 bases). The germline V and J ends were trimmed by 2 bases and 6 bases, with 17 bases remaining between them. The CDR3 is 16 amino acids. Germline assignment: CDR1 LGHNA and CDR2 YNFKEQ. CDR3 bases: TGTGCCAGCAGCCAACTTGCAGGGTCAGAAAGTCAGCCCCAGCATTTT. Its protein product is CASSQLAGSESQPQHF.

This chain uses TRBV9 with TRBJ1-1; TRBD1 might be the D (6 bases). The V end lost 3 bases, the J end lost 6 bases, and 15 bases lay between the germline ends. Germline V lookup: CDR1 SGDLS, CDR2 YYNGEE. The CDR3 spans 14 residues. The DNA of the CDR3 is TGTGCCAGCAGCGCCCGGGACCCAGGGGCTGAAGCTTTCTTT. Translated: CASSARDPGAEAFF.

The chain links TRBV5-6 to TRBJ1-2, with a weak D call TRBD1 (6 bases). The CDR3 loop spans 14 amino acids. V lost 5 bases and J 2 bases, leaving 13 bases between the germline ends. CDR1 SGHDT and CDR2 YYEEEE come from the germline V gene. CDR3 DNA sequence: TGTGCCAGCAGGAGACAGGACCAGAACTATGGCTACACCTTC. It codes for CASRRQDQNYGYTF. Combining the CDR3 with reference TRBV5-6 and TRBJ1-2 gives the whole variable domain DAGVTQSPTHLIKTRGQQVTLRCSPKSGHDTVSWYQQALGQGPQFIFQYYEEEERQRGNFPDRFSGHQFPNYSSELNVNALLLGDSALYLCASRRQDQNYGYTFGSGTRLTVV.

The chain links TRBV6-5 to TRBJ2-5, with D perhaps TRBD2 (6 bases). CDR1 and CDR2 from the germline V gene are MNHEY and SVGAGI. The length of the CDR3 is 12 residues. The CDR3 here is CSAGRSQETQYF. CDR3 nucleotides: TGTTCCGCGGGACGTAGCCAAGAGACCCAGTACTTC.

This chain links TRBV7-9 with TRBJ1-2, with D hard to call. Between the trimmed V and J ends, which lost 1 base and 3 bases, there was a span of 12 bases. The CDR3 covers 15 residues. The germline V gene has CDR1 SEHNR and CDR2 FQNEAQ (reference sequence). CDR3 region: CASSLVAHGDYGYTF. The CDR3 coding sequence is TGTGCCAGCAGCTTAGTTGCCCACGGGGACTATGGCTACACCTTC.

DNA of the CDR3: TGTGCCAGCAGCTTAGCACAGGGGTGGAACACTGAAGCTTTCTTT. Its protein product is CASSLAQGWNTEAFF. The J gene is TRBJ1-1, the V gene TRBV5-6; 7 bases are shared with TRBD1. CDR1 is SGHDT, CDR2 YYEEEE, per germline. The CDR3 length is 15 residues. The junction had 5 bases not matched to a gene; V was cut back by 2 bases and J by 1 base.

The chain is built from TRBV7-3 and TRBJ1-6, with D perhaps matching TRBD1 (6 bases). The CDR3 extends over 15 amino acids. Trimming pared 2 bases from V and 5 bases from J, leaving 10 bases between. Germline-derived CDR1 and CDR2 are SGHTA and FQGTGA. CDR3 in DNA: TGTGCCAGCAGCTTATCAGGGGCGGATAATTCACCCCTCCACTTT. Protein sequence: CASSLSGADNSPLHF.

CDR3 coding DNA: TGTGCCAGCAGCCCTAACCTAGCGGATACGCAGTATTTT. Amino acids: CASSPNLADTQYF. The rearrangement joins TRBV7-3 to TRBJ2-3; possibly TRBD2 for D (6 bases). Germline V gene data show CDR1 as SGHTA and CDR2 as FQGTGA. Trimming left V 5 bases short and J 6 bases short, with 12 bases between. This CDR3 region has 13 residues. The whole variable domain, remainder taken from reference TRBV7-3 and TRBJ2-3, is GAGVSQTPSNKVTEKGKYVELRCDPISGHTALYWYRQSLGQGPEFLIYFQGTGAADDSGLPNDRFFAVRPEGSVSTLKIQRTERGDSAVYLCASSPNLADTQYFGPGTRLTVL.

V gene TRBV20-1 combines with J gene TRBJ2-1; D call uncertain. The CDR3 consists of 10 residues. Per germline, CDR1 DFQATT and CDR2 SNEGSKA (reference sequence). As DNA, the CDR3 is TGCAGCTTCGGGTACAATGAGCAGTTCTTC. Translating gives CSFGYNEQFF.

The rearrangement joins TRBV19 to TRBJ2-4; maybe TRBD2 (6 bases). The V end was cut by 1 base, the J end by 0 bases, with 10 bases between. From germline, CDR1 is LNHDA and CDR2 SQIVND (reference sequence). The CDR3 is made up of 16 amino acids. The DNA of the CDR3 is TGTGCCAGTAGTATAGCCCGACTAGTAGCCAAAAACATTCAGTACTTC. Protein product: CASSIARLVAKNIQYF. The variable domain in full, with the rest retrieved from reference TRBV19 and TRBJ2-4, is DGGITQSPKYLFRKEGQNVTLSCEQNLNHDAMYWYRQDPGQGLRLIYYSQIVNDFQKGDIAEGYSVSREKKESFPLTVTSAQKNPTAFYLCASSIARLVAKNIQYFGAGTRLSVL.

This clone was seen only once. The chain carries TRBV7-8 and TRBJ1-6; 7 bases match TRBD1. V lost 4 bases to trimming and J lost 6 bases; unmatched junction nucleotides: 6. CDR1 is SGHVS and CDR2 is FQNEAQ in the germline V gene. This CDR3 spans 15 amino acids. CDR3 sequence: CASSSRDRANSPLHF. DNA of the CDR3: TGTGCCAGCAGCTCACGCGACAGGGCTAATTCACCCCTCCACTTT.

This chain links TRBV18 with TRBJ2-7; 7 bases agree with TRBD1. Germline V CDR1 and CDR2: KGHSH, LQKENI. V gave up 4 bases and J gave up 4 bases; unmatched junction bases: 10. CDR3 size: 15 residues. The CDR3 loop reads CASSLPDRAQYEQYF. The CDR3 nucleotides read TGTGCCAGCTCACTGCCCGACAGGGCCCAATACGAGCAGTACTTC.

This clone appeared once. DNA for the CDR3: TGTGCCAGCAGTTACGCCGGGACAGGGAACGAAAAACTGTTTTTT. It yields the protein CASSYAGTGNEKLFF. V gene TRBV6-6 combines with J gene TRBJ1-4; TRBD1 agrees at 9 bases. CDR1 is MNHNY and CDR2 is SVGAGI in the germline V gene (reference sequence). J gave up 8 bases and V 2 bases, and 6 bases lay outside the gene matches. The CDR3 sequence is 15 residues long.

The chain carries TRBV29-1 and TRBJ1-2; 8 positions agree with TRBD1. Germline V CDR1 and CDR2: SQVTM, ANQGSEA. The CDR3 runs to 13 residues. J was trimmed by 4 bases and V by 5 bases; bases with no gene match: 6. CDR3 sequence: CSVSQGVSYGYTF. The CDR3 bases are TGCAGCGTTTCACAGGGGGTGAGCTATGGCTACACCTTC.

The CDR3 DNA reads as TGTGCCAGCAGCTTGCAACAGACAGGTATCTATGGCTACACCTTC. As protein: CASSLQQTGIYGYTF. The J gene is TRBJ1-2, the V gene TRBV7-9, with a tentative D call TRBD1 (6 bases). Germline V lookup: CDR1 SEHNR, CDR2 FQNEAQ (reference sequence). Trimming removed 3 bases from V and 4 bases from J, with 15 bases in between. There are 15 residues in the CDR3. Together with reference TRBV7-9 and TRBJ1-2, the CDR3 gives the full variable domain: DTGVSQNPRHKITKRGQNVTFRCDPISEHNRLYWYRQTLGQGPEFLTYFQNEAQLEKSRLLSDRFSAERPKGSFSTLEIQRTEQGDSAMYLCASSLQQTGIYGYTFGSGTRLTVV.

The chain has TRBV9 and TRBJ1-6; 10 bases align to TRBD1. Germline values: CDR1 SGDLS, CDR2 YYNGEE. The CDR3 sequence is 16 residues long. Trimming took 0 bases from V and 6 from J; bases not matched to a gene: 3. In DNA form, the CDR3 reads TGTGCCAGCAGCGTAGGACAGGGGGCGGTTAATTCACCCCTCCACTTT. Encoded protein: CASSVGQGAVNSPLHF.

V and J are TRBV7-2 and TRBJ1-6, with D possibly matching TRBD1 (5 bases). V gave up 6 bases and J gave up 9 bases, with 15 bases separating them. Looked up from germline, CDR1 is SGHTA and CDR2 is FQGNSA. The CDR3 runs to 14 residues. CDR3 DNA: TGTGCCAGCAGTTGGAGGGGCTTTAGTTCACCCCTCCACTTT. This gives the protein CASSWRGFSSPLHF.

This rearrangement joins TRBV10-2 to TRBJ2-1, with a tentative D call TRBD2 (5 bases). Germline values: CDR1 WSHSY, CDR2 SAAADI. Trimming shortened V by 3 bases and J by 7 bases, and 16 bases separated the two germline ends. The CDR3 is made up of 15 amino acids. CDR3 sequence (DNA): TGCGCCAGCAGTGATCCCACTACCCAGCGGAATGAGCAGTTCTTC. Its translation: CASSDPTTQRNEQFF.

This clone is categorized as medium-sized. The chain is built from TRBV6-4 and TRBJ1-2, with 8 bases that match TRBD1. CDR1 and CDR2 (germline): MRHNA, SNTAGT. The CDR3 contains 14 residues. V trimming: 6 bases; J trimming: 9 bases; junction bases outside the gene matches: 12. Here the CDR3 reads CASSPTGTGGSYTF. CDR3 in DNA: TGTGCCAGCAGCCCGACCGGGACAGGTGGTAGCTACACCTTC.

The rearrangement links TRBV7-9 to TRBJ2-7; 11 bases are a match to TRBD1. From germline, CDR1 is SEHNR and CDR2 FQNEAQ (reference sequence). After removal of 6 bases from V and 2 bases from J, the junction contained 3 bases not matched to a gene. This CDR3 is 14 amino acids long. For the CDR3, the DNA is TGTGCCAGCAGTCGGGGACAGGGGGCCTACGAGCAGTACTTC. Its translation: CASSRGQGAYEQYF.